These T cell receptor beta chains were read from a single sample in a study of blood T cell repertoires in COVID-19. The assay was immunoSEQ multiplex PCR, and TCRdb's table has in-frame clones only and misses some. Among 60,000 to 65,000 clones listed, about three quarters were seen once. Material: peripheral blood. These receptor sequences come from a woman older than 75 with acute or convalescent COVID-19. The CDR3 runs from the conserved cysteine through the conserved F or W.

j_call: TRBJ2-1
v_call: TRBV4-3
cdr3_aa: CASSQVWGQGIYNEQFF

j_call: TRBJ1-2
v_call: TRBV28
cdr3_aa: CASSSTGFNYGYTF

j_call: TRBJ2-5
v_call: TRBV7-5
cdr3_aa: CARSLAGGGETQYF

j_call: TRBJ2-7
v_call: TRBV5-1
cdr3_aa: CASSLELGPTYEQYF

j_call: TRBJ2-7
v_call: TRBV20-1
cdr3_aa: CSAVDRVQQYF

j_call: TRBJ1-1
v_call: TRBV3-1/TRBV3-2
cdr3_aa: CASSQGTGMNTEAFF

j_call: TRBJ2-5
v_call: TRBV7-9
cdr3_aa: CASSPGLAGGQETQYF

j_call: TRBJ2-3
v_call: TRBV4-2
cdr3_aa: CASSQGRGTDTQYF

j_call: TRBJ1-2
v_call: TRBV5-4
cdr3_aa: CASSLTDVANYGYTF

j_call: TRBJ2-7
v_call: TRBV21-1
cdr3_aa: CASSKLDCDYEQYF

j_call: TRBJ1-3
v_call: TRBV18
cdr3_aa: CASSPVHHRDRGIGNTIYF

j_call: TRBJ2-5
v_call: TRBV15
cdr3_aa: CATSRDGGIRPGGETQYF

j_call: TRBJ1-4
v_call: TRBV4-1
cdr3_aa: CASSTRTGTATNEKLFF

j_call: TRBJ2-2
v_call: TRBV3-1/TRBV3-2
cdr3_aa: CASSPRSSGRFGGELFF

j_call: TRBJ1-2
v_call: TRBV30
cdr3_aa: CAWSGGVSIDYGYTF

j_call: TRBJ1-5
v_call: TRBV7-8
cdr3_aa: CASSTDRADSNQPQHF

j_call: TRBJ1-6
v_call: TRBV3-1/TRBV3-2
cdr3_aa: CASSPSPGQGSPLHF

j_call: TRBJ1-6
v_call: TRBV7-2
cdr3_aa: CASSSGLIRNSPLHF

j_call: TRBJ1-1
v_call: TRBV18
cdr3_aa: CASSPRGGRERTEAFF

j_call: TRBJ2-7
v_call: TRBV5-6
cdr3_aa: CASSSPGTGEIEQYF

j_call: TRBJ1-1
v_call: TRBV11-2
cdr3_aa: CASRHGAHEAFF

j_call: TRBJ2-1
v_call: TRBV7-2
cdr3_aa: CASSLAGPGVGEQFF

j_call: TRBJ2-3
v_call: TRBV5-4
cdr3_aa: CASSPPGLAINTQYF

j_call: TRBJ1-3
v_call: TRBV30
cdr3_aa: CAWSGPGRAMNTIYF

j_call: TRBJ1-6
v_call: TRBV5-4
cdr3_aa: CASSSELGHSPLHF

j_call: TRBJ2-3
v_call: TRBV7-6
cdr3_aa: CASSLGTPLTTDTQYF

j_call: TRBJ1-2
v_call: TRBV13
cdr3_aa: CASSFGGGANYGYTF

j_call: TRBJ1-2
v_call: TRBV5-4
cdr3_aa: CASSFGQGDSGYTF

j_call: TRBJ2-7
v_call: TRBV12-3/TRBV12-4
cdr3_aa: CASSAGGNEQYF

j_call: TRBJ2-1
v_call: TRBV9
cdr3_aa: CASSTSGLAGGRGQFF

j_call: TRBJ1-2
v_call: TRBV6-2/TRBV6-3
cdr3_aa: CASSYQQNYGYTF

j_call: TRBJ1-1
v_call: TRBV30
cdr3_aa: CAWSPRLGAFF

j_call: TRBJ2-1
v_call: TRBV4-1
cdr3_aa: CASSQDLIGTGDLNEQFF

j_call: TRBJ1-6
v_call: TRBV27
cdr3_aa: CASSQRTVSSYNSPLHF

j_call: TRBJ1-5
v_call: TRBV7-9
cdr3_aa: CASSSAGGNQPQHF

j_call: TRBJ1-1
v_call: TRBV9
cdr3_aa: CASSPDRASEAFF

j_call: TRBJ1-1
v_call: TRBV27
cdr3_aa: CASSLSPGQGPTEAFF

j_call: TRBJ1-6
v_call: TRBV10-3
cdr3_aa: CATSRQGNSPLHF

j_call: TRBJ1-1
v_call: TRBV30
cdr3_aa: CAWSVDSGGAAEAFF

j_call: TRBJ2-2
v_call: TRBV7-9
cdr3_aa: CASSFGQVYTGELFF

j_call: TRBJ1-6
v_call: TRBV9
cdr3_aa: CASSVTAANSPLHF

j_call: TRBJ2-4
v_call: TRBV20-1
cdr3_aa: CSARVREHFYF

j_call: TRBJ2-3
v_call: TRBV30
cdr3_aa: CAWTGGGTDTQYF

j_call: TRBJ2-2
v_call: TRBV5-4
cdr3_aa: CASSDPRVSAGELFF

j_call: TRBJ2-3
v_call: TRBV10-3
cdr3_aa: CAISPGTSGSNADTQYF

j_call: TRBJ2-3
v_call: TRBV2
cdr3_aa: CASSGLGRVDTQYF

j_call: TRBJ1-2
v_call: TRBV5-1
cdr3_aa: CATRGGANYGYTF

j_call: TRBJ1-4
v_call: TRBV5-4
cdr3_aa: CASSSWTGKEKLFF

j_call: TRBJ2-7
v_call: TRBV5-1
cdr3_aa: CASSPEGNSYEQYF

j_call: TRBJ2-7
v_call: TRBV9
cdr3_aa: CASSVPARSGSGYEQYF

j_call: TRBJ2-5
v_call: TRBV6-5
cdr3_aa: CASGWQAGETQYF

j_call: TRBJ1-2
v_call: TRBV28
cdr3_aa: CASRSTGHSNYGYTF

j_call: TRBJ1-3
v_call: TRBV19
cdr3_aa: CASSIGPSSGNTIYF

j_call: TRBJ2-7
v_call: TRBV25-1
cdr3_aa: CASLGGGTASYEQYF

j_call: TRBJ2-7
v_call: TRBV7-9
cdr3_aa: CASSLARGSGHYEQYF

j_call: TRBJ1-1
v_call: TRBV30
cdr3_aa: CAWRKGLPTTEAFF

j_call: TRBJ1-2
v_call: TRBV6-5
cdr3_aa: CASTPSWPNNYGYTF

j_call: TRBJ2-7
v_call: TRBV5-1
cdr3_aa: CASSPRPHSGAYEQYF